This paragraph reports one T cell receptor beta chain. As yet, its antigen is unknown. Other DNA sequences of this sample code for an identical CDR3. This record comes from a study of cytomegalovirus exposure and HLA in healthy donors. Findings and caveats of the study: With later analysis, a missense DCLRE1C variant became linked to TCR beta V- and J-gene trimming. Previously analyzed data showed that most TCR beta V segments were productive at a frequency of about 87% or about 30%.

In the PCR, 60 Vbeta and 13 Jbeta primers were used. Measured with immunoSEQ multiplex PCR; TCRdb has only the in-frame clones, and not every one. The profile shows around 120,000 clones, 75% to 85% of them singletons. The CDR3 extends over 16 amino acids. Germline CDR1 reads SGHRS; CDR2 reads YFSETQ. The junction had 3 bases not matched to a gene; V was cut back by 0 bases and J by 1 base. The receptor was isolated from a woman between 45 and 60 years old in good health and CMV-seropositive. The source material was PBMCs. The V call is TRBV5-1, the J call TRBJ2-1; 8 bases are shared with TRBD2. CDR3 bases: TGCGCCAGCAGCTTGGTGGCTAGCGGGTCCTACAATGAGCAGTTCTTC. Protein product: CASSLVASGSYNEQFF. Using reference TRBV5-1 and TRBJ2-1 for the parts outside the CDR3, the full variable domain is KAGVTQTPRYLIKTRGQQVTLSCSPISGHRSVSWYQQTPGQGLQFLFEYFSETQRNKGNFPGRFSGRQFSNSRSEMNVSTLELGDSALYLCASSLVASGSYNEQFFGPGTRLTVL.